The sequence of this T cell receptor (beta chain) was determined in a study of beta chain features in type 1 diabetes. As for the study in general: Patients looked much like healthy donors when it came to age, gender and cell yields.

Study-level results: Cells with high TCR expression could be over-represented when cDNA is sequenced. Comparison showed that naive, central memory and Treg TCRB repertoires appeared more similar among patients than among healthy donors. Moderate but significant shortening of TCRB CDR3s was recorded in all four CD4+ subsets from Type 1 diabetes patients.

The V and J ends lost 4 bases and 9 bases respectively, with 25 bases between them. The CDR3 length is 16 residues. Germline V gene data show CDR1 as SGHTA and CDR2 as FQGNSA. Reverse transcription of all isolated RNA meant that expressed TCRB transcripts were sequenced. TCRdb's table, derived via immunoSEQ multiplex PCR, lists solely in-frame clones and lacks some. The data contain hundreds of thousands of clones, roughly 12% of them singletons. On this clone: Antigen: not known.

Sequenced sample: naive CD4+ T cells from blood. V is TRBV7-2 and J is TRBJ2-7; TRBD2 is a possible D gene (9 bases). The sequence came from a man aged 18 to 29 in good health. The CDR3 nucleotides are TGTGCCAGCAGCTCCCAGGGGGCGGGAGGGCCAGAGGGGCAGTACTTC. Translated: CASSSQGAGGPEGQYF.